Following are 26 T cell receptor beta chains from one sample sequenced in a study of blood T cell repertoires in COVID-19. This table comes from immunoSEQ multiplex PCR, and its TCRdb copy is limited to in-frame clones, with some not included. In the table there are about 140,000 clones, 75% to 85% of which are singletons. The sequenced material came from peripheral blood. The source of these receptors is a man between 60 and 75 years old with active or convalescent COVID-19.

The J gene is TRBJ1-5, the V gene TRBV5-6; 7 positions agree with TRBD1. J lost 0 bases, V lost 4 bases, and 7 bases had no gene match. This CDR3 contains 16 residues. Germline V gives CDR1 SGHDT, CDR2 YYEEEE. CDR3 DNA: TGTGCCAGCAGCCAAGGGACAGCTTATAGCAATCAGCCCCAGCATTTT. Translating gives CASSQGTAYSNQPQHF.

V is TRBV11-2 and J is TRBJ1-5; 7 bases are a match to TRBD1. With 5 bases clipped from V and 3 bases from J, the junction kept 7 bases outside the gene matches. Germline V gene lookup returns CDR1 SGHAT and CDR2 FQNNGV. This CDR3 contains 15 residues. The CDR3 sequence: CASSLGDSYNQPQHF. The DNA for the CDR3 is TGTGCCAGCAGCCTTGGGGACAGCTACAATCAGCCCCAGCATTTT.

Only one count was recorded for this clone. This chain joins TRBV29-1 and TRBJ2-7, with TRBD2 as a possible D gene (5 bases). Trimming removed 7 bases from V and 5 bases from J, with 15 bases in between. The CDR3 is made up of 12 amino acids. Germline CDR1 reads SQVTM; CDR2 reads ANQGSEA. The CDR3 is CSARQEGHEQYF. In DNA, the CDR3 is TGCAGCGCCCGTCAAGAGGGTCACGAGCAGTACTTC.

This clone was observed a single time. The V gene is TRBV6-5, the J gene TRBJ2-3; D not certain. From germline, CDR1 is MNHEY and CDR2 SVGAGI. V dropped 2 bases and J dropped 0 bases, with 6 bases sitting between them. This CDR3 region has 14 residues. This CDR3 reads CASSYVVSTDTQYF. The CDR3 coding sequence is TGTGCCAGCAGTTACGTCGTGAGCACAGATACGCAGTATTTT.

This clone has just one count. The chain uses TRBV5-4 and TRBJ2-3, with D uncertain. Trimming pared 1 base from V and 0 bases from J, leaving 12 bases between. The CDR3 covers 16 residues. Germline CDR1 and CDR2: SGHNT and YYREEE (reference sequence). CDR3 amino acids: CASSLLLSSSTDTQYF. CDR3 nucleotide sequence: TGTGCCAGCAGCTTGCTACTCTCATCTAGCACAGATACGCAGTATTTT. Looking up the rest from reference TRBV5-4 and TRBJ2-3 gives the full variable domain: ETGVTQSPTHLIKTRGQQVTLRCSSQSGHNTVSWYQQALGQGPQFIFQYYREEENGRGNFPPRFSGLQFPNYSSELNVNALELDDSALYLCASSLLLSSSTDTQYFGPGTRLTVL.

CDR3 in amino acids: CASSLTAARHNEQFF. As DNA, the CDR3 is TGTGCCAGCAGCTTAACCGCGGCACGCCACAATGAGCAGTTCTTC. The chain joins TRBV7-2 to TRBJ2-1; the D is unclear. V shed 2 bases and J shed 5 bases, with 13 bases lying between them. The CDR3 extends over 15 amino acids. In germline, CDR1 is SGHTA, CDR2 FQGNSA.

The gene calls are TRBV30 and TRBJ1-2; no firm D call. The CDR3 runs to 12 residues. Trimming removed 2 bases from V and 4 bases from J, with 8 bases in between. The V gene's germline CDR1 is GTSNPN and CDR2 SVGIG (reference sequence). CDR3 residues: CAWSPSTYGYTF. The CDR3 region has the DNA TGTGCCTGGAGTCCAAGCACCTATGGCTACACCTTC.

V gene TRBV30 combines with J gene TRBJ2-7, with D perhaps matching TRBD1 (6 bases). V lost 1 base to trimming and J lost 5 bases, with 9 bases between them. The CDR3 consists of 12 residues. CDR1 GTSNPN and CDR2 SVGIG come from the germline V gene (reference sequence). The DNA for the CDR3 is TGTGCCTGGAGTGGGGGGCTTAACGAGCAGTACTTC. Translated: CAWSGGLNEQYF.

The chain employs TRBV6-1 and TRBJ2-7, with 7 bases fitting TRBD1. There are 16 residues in the CDR3. CDR1 is MNHNS and CDR2 is SASEGT in the germline V gene. V lost 4 bases to trimming and J lost 3 bases; unmatched junction nucleotides: 12. CDR3 bases: TGTGCCAGCAGTGGGCTATGGACAGGAGAAAGCTACGAGCAGTACGTC. It encodes CASSGLWTGESYEQYV.

The J gene is TRBJ2-4, the V gene TRBV4-3, with TRBD2 as a possible D gene (5 bases). The CDR3 is 17 residues long. Deletions cut 0 bases from V and 0 bases from J, with 12 bases between. Germline CDR1 reads LGHNA; CDR2 reads YSLEER. CDR3 region: CASSQDLGSLAKNIQYF. The CDR3 DNA reads TGCGCCAGCAGCCAAGATCTAGGGAGTTTAGCCAAAAACATTCAGTACTTC.

The genes are TRBV6-5 and TRBJ2-7, with unresolved D. The CDR3 spans 13 residues. Germline V gene lookup returns CDR1 MNHEY and CDR2 SVGAGI. The ends were cut back, 5 bases at V and 3 bases at J, with 11 bases in the middle. CDR3 DNA: TGTGCCAGCAGTAGAGACATCGGCTACGAGCAGTACTTC. It encodes CASSRDIGYEQYF.

CDR3 bases: TGTGCCAGCAGCTTCGCAACGACAGGGAACGGCAATCAGCCCCAGCATTTT. It yields the protein CASSFATTGNGNQPQHF. The J gene is TRBJ1-5, the V gene TRBV7-9, with 7 bases that match TRBD1. The germline V gene has CDR1 SEHNR and CDR2 FQNEAQ (reference sequence). The CDR3 runs to 17 residues. The ends lost 3 bases at V and 2 bases at J; junction bases unmatched: 10.

The J gene is TRBJ2-3, the V gene TRBV28, with D unresolved. This CDR3 has 14 amino acids. Trimming stripped 7 bases from V and 4 bases from J, with 15 bases between. Per germline, CDR1 MDHEN and CDR2 SYDVKM. CDR3 bases: TGTGCCAGCAATAGTCTCCTTCCCGCAGATACGCAGTATTTT. It specifies CASNSLLPADTQYF.

The chain links TRBV10-3 to TRBJ2-1, with 9 bases fitting TRBD2. With 7 bases clipped from V and 5 bases from J, the junction kept 6 bases outside the gene matches. The CDR3 totals 14 residues. Germline assignment: CDR1 ENHRY and CDR2 SYGVKD. As DNA, the CDR3 is TGTGCCATCACTCCGGGACTAGCCAACAATGAGCAGTTCTTC. Translating it yields CAITPGLANNEQFF.

CDR3 DNA: TGTGCCAGCAGCTCGCCAAGAAGAGGGGGCGGTCAGACCCAGTACTTC. It encodes CASSSPRRGGGQTQYF. The rearrangement joins TRBV7-9 to TRBJ2-5; 7 positions match TRBD1. The germline V gene has CDR1 SEHNR and CDR2 FQNEAQ (reference sequence). The CDR3 covers 16 residues. V was clipped by 4 bases and J by 6 bases; unmatched bases: 14.

This clone was seen just once. J is TRBJ2-3 and V is TRBV2; a weak D match, TRBD1 (6 bases). CDR1 SNHLY and CDR2 FYNNEI come from the germline V gene. The CDR3 sequence is 15 residues long. V lost 6 bases to trimming and J lost 0 bases, with 13 bases between them. In DNA, the CDR3 is TGTGCCAGCAGGCGACAGGTGCCGAGCACAGATACGCAGTATTTT. Amino acid sequence: CASRRQVPSTDTQYF.

V gene TRBV10-3 combines with J gene TRBJ1-2; D is possibly TRBD1 (5 bases). The CDR3 runs 12 residues. V was pared by 10 bases and J by 2 bases, with 11 bases between. Germline CDR1 is ENHRY and CDR2 is SYGVKD. The CDR3 sequence: CATKRGNYGYTF. For the CDR3, the DNA is TGTGCCACCAAACGGGGGAACTATGGCTACACCTTC.

V gene TRBV2 combines with J gene TRBJ1-2; no reliable D call. Trimming removed 4 bases at V and 6 bases at J, with 9 bases between. Germline V gene lookup returns CDR1 SNHLY and CDR2 FYNNEI. This CDR3 comprises 12 residues. The CDR3 nucleotides read TGTGCCAGCAGTGTTCACTTAGATGGCTACACCTTC. It translates to CASSVHLDGYTF.

This sequence joins TRBV5-1 and TRBJ1-4; 8 positions agree with TRBD1. V lost 4 bases and J lost 8; bases outside the gene matches: 10. The CDR3 has 15 residues. CDR1 SGHRS and CDR2 YFSETQ come from the germline V gene. The CDR3: CASSPRTGKDEKLFF. The CDR3 bases are TGCGCCAGCAGCCCGAGGACAGGGAAAGACGAAAAACTGTTTTTT.

This chain connects TRBV3-1 (or the pseudogene TRBV3-2) to TRBJ1-5; a weak D match, TRBD1 (5 bases). V gave up 1 base and J gave up 2 bases, with 21 bases separating them. The CDR3 is made up of 19 amino acids. Germline assignment: CDR1 LGHDT and CDR2 YNNKEL (reference sequence). In DNA, the CDR3 is TGTGCCAGCAGCCAAGGCTGGGACTGGGGCGGGGGGGGCAATCAGCCCCAGCATTTT. Amino acid sequence: CASSQGWDWGGGGNQPQHF.

The chain employs TRBV5-1 and TRBJ2-5; D is possibly TRBD1 (6 bases). CDR3 length: 14 residues. Germline CDR1 and CDR2: SGHRS and YFSETQ. Trimming took 4 bases from V and 2 from J, leaving 12 bases between them. The CDR3 sequence is CASSENTGQETQYF. The DNA for the CDR3 is TGCGCCAGCAGCGAGAACACAGGGCAAGAGACCCAGTACTTC.

DNA of the CDR3: TGTGCCAGCAGCCAAGATTCAACAGCCAACTATGGCTACACCTTC. Translated, it gives CASSQDSTANYGYTF. The gene calls are TRBV14 and TRBJ1-2; D remains unclear. The germline V and J ends were trimmed by 0 bases and 2 bases, with 10 bases remaining between them. Germline-derived CDR1 and CDR2 are SGHDN and FVKESK. The CDR3 has 15 residues. The variable domain in full, with the rest retrieved from reference TRBV14 and TRBJ1-2, is EAGVTQFPSHSVIEKGQTVTLRCDPISGHDNLYWYRRVMGKEIKFLLHFVKESKQDESGMPNNRFLAERTGGTYSTLKVQPAELEDSGVYFCASSQDSTANYGYTFGSGTRLTVV.

The chain joins TRBV23-1 to TRBJ2-7, with 8 positions matching TRBD1. TRBV23-1 is known as an ORF, though its function is uncertain. The ends lost 2 bases at V and 2 bases at J; junction bases unmatched: 5. The CDR3 sequence is 15 residues long. Here the CDR3 DNA reads TGCGCCAGCAGTCAAAGAGAACAGGGGGCCTACGAGCAGTACGTC. Amino acid sequence: CASSQREQGAYEQYV.

The chain joins TRBV7-2 to TRBJ2-7, with 8 bases lining up with TRBD1. From germline, CDR1 is SGHTA and CDR2 FQGNSA. The CDR3 covers 14 residues. With 3 bases clipped from V and 2 bases from J, the junction kept 3 bases outside the gene matches. The CDR3 DNA follows: TGTGCCAGCAGCTTCGGACAGGGAACCTACGAGCAGTACTTC. Residues: CASSFGQGTYEQYF.

The rearrangement uses TRBV3-1 (or the pseudogene TRBV3-2) and TRBJ2-1, with D unresolved. The ends were cut back, 3 bases at V and 9 bases at J, with 21 bases in the middle. Germline V lookup: CDR1 LGHDT, CDR2 YNNKEL (reference sequence). This CDR3 has 16 residues. Here the CDR3 reads CASSQSFAAVGTEQFF. CDR3 bases: TGTGCCAGCAGCCAGTCTTTTGCGGCAGTCGGAACTGAGCAGTTCTTC.

In its sample, this clone was seen once. The chain employs TRBV5-1 and TRBJ2-2, with D possibly matching TRBD2 (5 bases). In germline, CDR1 is SGHRS, CDR2 YFSETQ. V lost 6 bases and J lost 4, with 13 bases in between. This CDR3 comprises 14 residues. CDR3 DNA: TGCGCCAGCAATTTGCGGGCACCCACCGGGGAGCTGTTTTTT. It translates to CASNLRAPTGELFF.